This TCR beta chain was documented in a study of B cell selection in AIRE deficiency (dated by TCRdb to between 2018 and 2021). Broadly, across the study: A comparison of TCRbeta repertoires of sorted blood CD4+ conventional T cells and regulatory T cells was made between AIRE-deficient patients and healthy controls. The TCR-sequenced cohort comprised roughly five AIRE-deficient APECED patients and roughly five healthy control donors.

Regulatory T cells were sorted as CD4+CD25hiCD127low/negative cells. APECED syndrome was present in the AIRE-deficient patients. Tconv and Treg cells for TCRbeta sequencing were sorted on a FACSAria flow cytometer. The sorted cells went into 5-ml round-bottom polystyrene tubes, and the dry cell pellets were then frozen at -80 degrees C until sequencing. Looking up the germline V gene yields CDR1 SGHDT and CDR2 YYEEEE. The CDR3, cysteine through phenylalanine, is 16 amino acids long. The CDR3 DNA has 48 bases and is translated from base 1. The germline ends are 17 bases apart after V is trimmed by 4 bases and J by 0 bases. Results and caveats for the whole study, not just this receptor: Among some 3,500 shared Treg TCRbeta sequences, 25% to 40% were shared exclusively among healthy donors and over 7% exclusively among patients, which suggests that Treg selection is less efficient in the absence of AIRE. TCRBV gene usage, CDR3 length and TCR diversity in Tconv and Treg cells from AIRE-deficient patients were found to be similar to those in cells from healthy donors. Only TCRbeta chains were sequenced; around 36% of shared healthy-donor Treg sequences also occurred in healthy Tconv, possibly because of differing TCRalpha chains. About 31% of the Treg TCRbeta sequences shared among healthy donors turned up in patient Tconv cells, suggesting that Treg-biased clones are diverted into the Tconv compartment. CDR3s were shorter in shared Treg sequences, reflecting a bias toward rearrangements that have few non-templated nucleotide insertions.

The immunoSEQ platform was used for TCRbeta chain sequencing. The study's own analysis went as follows. Pooled Treg repertoires yielded roughly 6x10^4 distinct TCRbeta sequences from patients and more than 9.5x10^4 from healthy donors. Public Treg TCRbeta sequences were defined as those shared by two or more individuals and were then searched for in Tconv repertoires. Group differences were tested with Mann-Whitney U tests and Bonferroni-Dunn correction in GraphPad Prism 7.03. The table comes from immuneACCESS by way of TCRdb, which keeps in-frame sequences with V and J called. Part of the clones is missing from these tables; in studies checked, under half for an unresolved V gene and the rest for unknown reasons. The D gene and trimming were derived from the DNA, and the V and J assignments and clone size from that table. Within this sample are about 21,000 clones, with around 93% of them counted one time only. Roughly 2.1% of the sample is in the top ten clones.

As regards this clone: It lacks a known antigen. Base qualities are not at hand, and no much larger clone is one base apart.

The rearranged segments are TRBV5-6 and TRBJ2-7; the D gene cannot be resolved reliably. This TCR was sampled from a human donor with AIRE deficiency. The sequencing sample was made of Tregs sorted from PBMCs. The DNA sequence is given as TGTGCCAGCAGCCCGTACGAGCGTAAGGGCTCCTACGAGCAGTACTTC. Its translation is CASSPYERKGSYEQYF.